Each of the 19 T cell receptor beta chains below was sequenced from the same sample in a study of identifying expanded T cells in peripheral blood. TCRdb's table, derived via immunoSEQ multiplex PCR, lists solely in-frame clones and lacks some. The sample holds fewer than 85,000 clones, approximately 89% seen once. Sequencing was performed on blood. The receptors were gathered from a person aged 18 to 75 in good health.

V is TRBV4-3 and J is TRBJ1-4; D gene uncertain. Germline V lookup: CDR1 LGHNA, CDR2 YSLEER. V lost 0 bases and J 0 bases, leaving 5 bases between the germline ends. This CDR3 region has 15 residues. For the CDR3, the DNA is TGCGCCAGCAGCCAAGATGGGACAACTAATGAAAAACTGTTTTTT. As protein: CASSQDGTTNEKLFF.

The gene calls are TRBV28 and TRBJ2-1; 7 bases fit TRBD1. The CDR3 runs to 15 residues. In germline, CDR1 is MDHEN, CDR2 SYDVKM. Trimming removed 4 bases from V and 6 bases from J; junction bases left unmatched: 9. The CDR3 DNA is TGTGCCAGCAGTTCCACAGACAGGGAAAGCAATGAGCAGTTCTTC. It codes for CASSSTDRESNEQFF.

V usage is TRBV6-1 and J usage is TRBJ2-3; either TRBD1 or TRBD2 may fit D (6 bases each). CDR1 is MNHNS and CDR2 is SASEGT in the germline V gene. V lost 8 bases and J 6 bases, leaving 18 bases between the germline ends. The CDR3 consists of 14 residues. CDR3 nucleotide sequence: TGTGCCAGCTCCCTCCGGGGGCGCCCGGATACGCAGTATTTT. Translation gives CASSLRGRPDTQYF.

The CDR3 spells CASSLSGSPLHF. The CDR3 DNA is TGTGCCAGCAGCTTGTCCGGATCACCCCTCCACTTT. This sequence joins TRBV5-5 and TRBJ1-6; the D is unclear. With 1 base removed from V and 10 bases from J, the gap between germline ends came to 6 bases. The CDR3 sequence is 12 residues long. Per germline, CDR1 SGHKS and CDR2 YYEKEE (reference sequence).

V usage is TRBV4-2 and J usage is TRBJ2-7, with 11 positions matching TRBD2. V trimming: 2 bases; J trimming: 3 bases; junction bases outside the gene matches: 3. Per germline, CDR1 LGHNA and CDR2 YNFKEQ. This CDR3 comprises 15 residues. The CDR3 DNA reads TGTGCCAGCAGCCAACTAGCGGGAGGAATCTACGAGCAGTACTTC. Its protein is CASSQLAGGIYEQYF.

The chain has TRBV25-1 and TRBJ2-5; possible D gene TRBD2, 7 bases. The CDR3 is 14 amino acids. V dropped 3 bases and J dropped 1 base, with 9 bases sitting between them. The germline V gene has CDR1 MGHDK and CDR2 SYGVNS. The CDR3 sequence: CASSEAGAQETQYF. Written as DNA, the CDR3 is TGTGCCAGCAGTGAGGCGGGGGCCCAAGAGACCCAGTACTTC. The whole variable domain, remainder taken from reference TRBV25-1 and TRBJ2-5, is EADIYQTPRYLVIGTGKKITLECSQTMGHDKMYWYQQDPGMELHLIHYSYGVNSTEKGDLSSESTVSRIRTEHFPLTLESARPSHTSQYLCASSEAGAQETQYFGPGTRLLVL.

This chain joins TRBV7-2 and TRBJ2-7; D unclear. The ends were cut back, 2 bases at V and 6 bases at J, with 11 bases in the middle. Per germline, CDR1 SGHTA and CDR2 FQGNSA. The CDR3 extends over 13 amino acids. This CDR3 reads CASSLPSTSEQYF. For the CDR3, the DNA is TGTGCCAGCAGCTTACCTTCGACGAGCGAGCAGTACTTC.

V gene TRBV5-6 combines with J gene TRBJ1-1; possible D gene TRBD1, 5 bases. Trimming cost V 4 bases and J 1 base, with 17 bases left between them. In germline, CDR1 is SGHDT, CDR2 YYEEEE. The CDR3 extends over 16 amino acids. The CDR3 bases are TGTGCCAGCAGCCTCTTTTGGGGGGATAAGAACACTGAAGCTTTCTTT. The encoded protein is CASSLFWGDKNTEAFF.

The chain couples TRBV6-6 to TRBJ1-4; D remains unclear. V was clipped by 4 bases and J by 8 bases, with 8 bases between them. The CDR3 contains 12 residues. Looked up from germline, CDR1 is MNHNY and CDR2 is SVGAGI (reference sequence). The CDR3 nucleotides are TGTGCCAGCAGTTCCTCCCGAGAAAAACTGTTTTTT. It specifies CASSSSREKLFF.

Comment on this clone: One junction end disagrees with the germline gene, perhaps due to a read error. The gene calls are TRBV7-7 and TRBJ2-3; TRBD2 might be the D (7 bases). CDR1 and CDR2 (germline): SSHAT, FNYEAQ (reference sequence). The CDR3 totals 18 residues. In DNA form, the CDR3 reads TGTGCTAGCAGCTTAAAATGCGGGGGCTCCGATAGCACAGATACGCAGTATTTT. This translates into CASSLKCGGSDSTDTQYF.

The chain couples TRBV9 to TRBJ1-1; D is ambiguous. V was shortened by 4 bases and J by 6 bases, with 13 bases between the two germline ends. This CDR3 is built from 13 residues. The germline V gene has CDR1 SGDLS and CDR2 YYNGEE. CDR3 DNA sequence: TGTGCCAGCAGCCCCCGCAGTGGGGCTGAAGCTTTCTTT. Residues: CASSPRSGAEAFF. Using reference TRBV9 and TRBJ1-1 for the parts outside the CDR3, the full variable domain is DSGVTQTPKHLITATGQRVTLRCSPRSGDLSVYWYQQSLDQGLQFLIQYYNGEERAKGNILERFSAQQFPDLHSELNLSSLELGDSALYFCASSPRSGAEAFFGQGTRLTVV.

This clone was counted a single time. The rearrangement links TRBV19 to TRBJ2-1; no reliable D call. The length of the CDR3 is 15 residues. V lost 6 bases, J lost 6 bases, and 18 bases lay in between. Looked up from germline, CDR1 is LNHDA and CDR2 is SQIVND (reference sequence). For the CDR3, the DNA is TGTGCCAGTAGGGAAACAGCCCCGCCCGGCAATGAGCAGTTCTTC. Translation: CASRETAPPGNEQFF.

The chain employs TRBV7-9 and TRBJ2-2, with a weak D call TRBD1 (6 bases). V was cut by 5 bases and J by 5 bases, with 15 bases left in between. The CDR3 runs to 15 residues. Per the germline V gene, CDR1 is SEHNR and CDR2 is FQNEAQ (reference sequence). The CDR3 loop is CASSPRGIGTGELFF. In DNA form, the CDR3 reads TGTGCCAGCAGCCCGAGGGGGATAGGGACCGGGGAGCTGTTTTTT.

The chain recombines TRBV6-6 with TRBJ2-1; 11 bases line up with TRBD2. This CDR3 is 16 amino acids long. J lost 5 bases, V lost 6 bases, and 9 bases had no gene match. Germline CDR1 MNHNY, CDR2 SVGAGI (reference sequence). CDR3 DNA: TGTGCCAGCAGACCTACCGGGACTAGCGGTCACAATGAGCAGTTCTTC. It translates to CASRPTGTSGHNEQFF.

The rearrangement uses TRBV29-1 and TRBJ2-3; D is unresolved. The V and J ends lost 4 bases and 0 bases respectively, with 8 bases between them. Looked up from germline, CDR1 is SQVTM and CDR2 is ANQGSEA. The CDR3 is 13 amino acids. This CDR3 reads CSVGDISTDTQYF. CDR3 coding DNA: TGCAGCGTTGGAGACATTAGCACAGATACGCAGTATTTT.

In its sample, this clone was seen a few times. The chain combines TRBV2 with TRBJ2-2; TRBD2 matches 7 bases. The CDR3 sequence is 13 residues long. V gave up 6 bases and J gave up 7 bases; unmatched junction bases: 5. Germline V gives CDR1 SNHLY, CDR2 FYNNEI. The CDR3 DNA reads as TGTGCCAGCAGACTAGCGAGTCTCGGGGAGCTGTTTTTT. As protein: CASRLASLGELFF.

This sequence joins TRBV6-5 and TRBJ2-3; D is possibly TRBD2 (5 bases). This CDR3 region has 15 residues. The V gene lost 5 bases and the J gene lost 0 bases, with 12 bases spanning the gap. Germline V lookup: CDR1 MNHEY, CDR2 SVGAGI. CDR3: CASSPRDLSTDTQYF. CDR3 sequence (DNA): TGTGCCAGCAGTCCCCGGGATCTCAGCACAGATACGCAGTATTTT.

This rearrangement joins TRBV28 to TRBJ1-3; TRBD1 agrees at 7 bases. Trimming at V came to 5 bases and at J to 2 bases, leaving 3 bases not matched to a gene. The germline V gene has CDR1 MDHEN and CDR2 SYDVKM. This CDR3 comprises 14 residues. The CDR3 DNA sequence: TGTGCCAGCAGTCAAACAGGGGCTGGAAACACCATATATTTT. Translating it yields CASSQTGAGNTIYF.

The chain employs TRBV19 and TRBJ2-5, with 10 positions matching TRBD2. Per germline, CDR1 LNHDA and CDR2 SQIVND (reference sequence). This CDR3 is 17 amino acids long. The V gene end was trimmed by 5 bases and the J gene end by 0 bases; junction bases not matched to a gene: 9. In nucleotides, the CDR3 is TGTGCCAGTAGTCTCGGACTAGCGGATTGGTACCAAGAGACCCAGTACTTC. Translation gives CASSLGLADWYQETQYF.